This T cell receptor beta chain is from a study of blood T cell repertoires in COVID-19. V was trimmed by 3 bases and J by 3 bases, leaving 12 bases between them. The CDR3 totals 15 residues. From germline, CDR1 is SEHNR and CDR2 FQNEAQ (reference sequence). This clone was seen only once. In the study's own analysis: For nucleated cells, counts were estimated from reference gene primer amplification. Measured with immunoSEQ multiplex PCR; TCRdb has only the in-frame clones, and not every one. Clone size and the V and J calls come from that table; the DNA yielded D and trimming. In the table there are 90,000 to 110,000 clones, 70% to 90% of which are singletons.

This rearrangement joins TRBV7-9 to TRBJ1-5, with D possibly matching TRBD1 (6 bases). Sequencing was done on a sample of peripheral blood. The sequence derives from a human donor in a cohort sampled during active COVID-19. Here the CDR3 reads CASSFSTGNNQPQHF. CDR3 nucleotide sequence: TGTGCCAGCAGCTTCTCCACAGGGAACAATCAGCCCCAGCATTTT.